These T cell receptor beta chains were read from a single sample in a study of blood T cell repertoires in COVID-19. Assay used: immunoSEQ multiplex PCR; TCRdb lists only in-frame clones, some missing. Of around 70,000 clones listed, roughly 80% are singletons. Sequencing was carried out using peripheral blood. These receptors came from a woman aged 55-70 years with acute or convalescent COVID-19. Each CDR3 is given with its conserved first and last residue. Fields, in order: V gene, J gene, D gene, clone size, CDR3 protein, CDR3 DNA. A D gene is named only where the DNA matches it firmly. Some rows mark clone size as missing; the rest say once, few, many or name a class of expanded clone.

v_call: TRBV24-1
j_call: TRBJ2-7
d_call: .
clone_size: .
cdr3_aa: CATSDRNSYEQYF
cdr3_nt: TGTGCCACCAGTGATCGTAATAGCTACGAGCAGTACTTC

v_call: TRBV12-3/TRBV12-4
j_call: TRBJ1-5
d_call: .
clone_size: .
cdr3_aa: CASSLFDQPQHF
cdr3_nt: TGTGCCAGCAGTTTATTCGATCAGCCCCAGCATTTT

v_call: TRBV18
j_call: TRBJ2-3
d_call: TRBD2
clone_size: .
cdr3_aa: CASSPPGRADTQYF
cdr3_nt: TGTGCCAGCTCACCACCAGGGAGGGCAGATACGCAGTATTTT

v_call: TRBV2
j_call: TRBJ2-5
d_call: .
clone_size: .
cdr3_aa: CASSEVGGAGETQYF
cdr3_nt: TGTGCCAGCAGTGAAGTCGGCGGGGCAGGAGAGACCCAGTACTTC

v_call: TRBV30
j_call: TRBJ1-1
d_call: .
clone_size: .
cdr3_aa: CAWKGLDERNTEAFF
cdr3_nt: TGTGCCTGGAAAGGACTGGATGAGAGGAACACTGAAGCTTTCTTT

v_call: TRBV5-4
j_call: TRBJ2-6
d_call: TRBD1
clone_size: .
cdr3_aa: CASRRTGVPGANVLTF
cdr3_nt: TGTGCCAGCAGAAGAACAGGGGTTCCTGGGGCCAACGTCCTGACTTTC

v_call: TRBV5-1
j_call: TRBJ1-4
d_call: TRBD1
clone_size: .
cdr3_aa: CASSLPAGGEAEKLFF
cdr3_nt: TGCGCCAGCAGCTTGCCGGCAGGGGGAGAGGCTGAAAAACTGTTTTTT

v_call: TRBV19
j_call: TRBJ1-5
d_call: TRBD1
clone_size: .
cdr3_aa: CASSMGQGFNQPQHF
cdr3_nt: TGTGCCAGTAGTATGGGACAGGGTTTCAATCAGCCCCAGCATTTT

v_call: TRBV7-8
j_call: TRBJ1-5
d_call: TRBD1
clone_size: .
cdr3_aa: CASSLDGTGNQPQHF
cdr3_nt: TGTGCCAGCAGCTTGGATGGGACAGGGAATCAGCCCCAGCATTTT

v_call: TRBV7-2
j_call: TRBJ1-2
d_call: .
clone_size: few
cdr3_aa: CASSLELAVYGYTF
cdr3_nt: TGTGCCAGCAGCTTAGAGTTAGCAGTCTATGGCTACACCTTC

v_call: TRBV30
j_call: TRBJ2-3
d_call: TRBD1
clone_size: .
cdr3_aa: CAWSVSGQGSTDTQYF
cdr3_nt: TGTGCCTGGAGTGTAAGCGGACAGGGAAGCACAGATACGCAGTATTTT

v_call: TRBV15
j_call: TRBJ2-7
d_call: .
clone_size: .
cdr3_aa: CATSRGGELNEQYF
cdr3_nt: TGTGCCACCAGCAGAGGGGGGGAGCTTAACGAGCAGTACTTC

v_call: TRBV3-1/TRBV3-2
j_call: TRBJ1-1
d_call: TRBD1
clone_size: .
cdr3_aa: CASSQEDRGLAEAFF
cdr3_nt: TGTGCCAGCAGCCAAGAAGACAGGGGGCTTGCTGAAGCTTTCTTT